The text below deals with one TCR beta chain. Its antigen remains unidentified. The protocol was immunoSEQ multiplex PCR, while the TCRdb copy is restricted to in-frame clones and leaves out a portion. Among about 350,000 clones, around nine tenths were seen once, and the ten largest hold about 10%. Germline V lookup: CDR1 LNHDA, CDR2 SQIVND (reference sequence). Trimming pared 6 bases from V and 0 bases from J, leaving 9 bases between. This CDR3 region has 14 residues. Treatment specified: 15 to 20 received Ad26.COV2.S at low or high dose, single or two shots; 5 received placebo; per-sample allocation not given. Collection of the samples took place on day 63 after the first injection of vaccine or placebo. An Ad26 vector expressing Wuhan-strain SARS-CoV-2 spike constituted the vaccine. The sample is drawn from a study of Ad26.COV2.S vaccination and SARS-CoV-2 variants. Study-wide background: Administration of Ad26.COV2.S was intramuscular, either once or twice 56 days apart. Overall study results and limits: Among vaccine recipients, spike-specific TCR breadth exceeded that of placebo recipients. Breadth measured for non-spike TCRs was similar across vaccine and placebo recipients.

The chain uses TRBV19 and TRBJ1-3; no definite D call. The receptor was derived from a person aged 18 to 59 who received the Ad26.COV2.S COVID-19 vaccine or a placebo. Material: peripheral blood, obtained in a trial of Ad26.COV2.S vaccine versus placebo. The CDR3 DNA is TGTGCCAGTAGCCTTATGATCTCTGGAAACACCATATATTTT. This sequence encodes CASSLMISGNTIYF.